The 27 T cell receptor beta chains below were found in one sample sequenced in a study of glioma-infiltrating T cells. Amplification of TCR alpha and beta CDR3 regions from RNA used iRepertoire nested multiplex PCR. TCRdb processed the multiplex PCR reads anew with MiXCR; each CDR3 protein has one entry. This table holds 95,000 to 110,000 distinct CDR3 sequences, around 28% found once. Sequenced material: glioma tissue, nonneoplastic brain tissue, or PBMCs (not recorded which). These receptor sequences come from a human donor with low-grade glioma or glioblastoma, undergoing nonglioma brain surgery, or in good health (not recorded which).

The chain joins TRBV7-8 to TRBJ1-1; weak D call: TRBD1 (5 bases). Germline CDR1 and CDR2: SGHVS and FQNEAQ. The CDR3 runs to 13 residues. Trimming took off 2 bases at V and 7 bases at J, with 11 bases between the two ends. CDR3 coding DNA: TGTGCCAGCAGCTTAAGGGTGGGACTTGAAGCTTTCTTT. Translation: CASSLRVGLEAFF.

This rearrangement joins TRBV7-2 to TRBJ2-7; 13 nucleotides match TRBD2. V gave up 2 bases and J gave up 13 bases; unmatched junction bases: 17. This CDR3 contains 17 residues. In germline, CDR1 is SGHTA, CDR2 FQGNSA. The DNA for the CDR3 is TGTGCCAGCAGCTTATTGGGCTACGGACTAGCGGGGGCGATGAGTTACTTC. This translates into CASSLLGYGLAGAMSYF.

Many counts were recorded for this clonotype. The chain uses TRBV7-6 and TRBJ1-5; D remains unclear. V lost 6 bases to trimming and J lost 5 bases, with 8 bases between them. The CDR3 spans 12 residues. Germline loops: CDR1 SGHVS, CDR2 FNYEAQ. The CDR3 is CASSDLYQPQHF. In nucleotides, the CDR3 is TGTGCCAGCAGTGACTTGTATCAGCCCCAGCATTTT.

This clonotype was counted at least ten times. This chain joins TRBV7-2 and TRBJ1-1, with D unresolved. This CDR3 spans 13 amino acids. Per germline, CDR1 SGHTA and CDR2 FQGNSA. V gave up 2 bases and J gave up 2 bases, with 6 bases separating them. The CDR3 loop reads CASSLYDNTEAFF. As DNA, the CDR3 is TGTGCCAGCAGCTTATACGATAACACTGAAGCTTTCTTT. The full variable domain, with the rest looked up from reference TRBV7-2 and TRBJ1-1, is GAGVSQSPSNKVTEKGKDVELRCDPISGHTALYWYRQSLGQGLEFLIYFQGNSAPDKSGLPSDRFSAERTGGSVSTLTIQRTQQEDSAVYLCASSLYDNTEAFFGQGTRLTVV.

For this clonotype: One end of the junction fails to match germline, which may point to a read error. The chain combines TRBV7-2 with TRBJ1-1; 10 nucleotides match TRBD1. The germline CDR1 and CDR2 sequences are SGHTA and FQGNSA. The length of the CDR3 is 15 residues. The CDR3 DNA sequence: TGTGCCAGCGGCTTGGGACAGGGGCAAAACACTGAAGCTTTCTTT. This sequence encodes CASGLGQGQNTEAFF.

In its sample, this clonotype was seen a few times. The V call is TRBV7-9, the J call TRBJ2-3, with D perhaps matching TRBD1 or TRBD2 (5 bases each). Germline lookup yields CDR1 SEHNR and CDR2 FQNEAQ (reference sequence). V lost 5 bases, J lost 0 bases, and 15 bases lay in between. CDR3 length equals 16 residues. The chain's CDR3 is CASSDGQGGSTDTQYF. The DNA for the CDR3 is TGTGCCAGCAGCGATGGGCAGGGCGGGAGCACAGATACGCAGTATTTT.

The sample holds many counts of this clonotype. The J gene is TRBJ1-5, the V gene TRBV7-2; 7 bases align to TRBD1. The V segment lost 1 base and the J segment 0 bases; nucleotides outside the gene matches: 6. Looked up from germline, CDR1 is SGHTA and CDR2 is FQGNSA. The CDR3 runs 17 residues. CDR3 bases: TGTGCCAGCAGCTTAGTGGACAGGACCGATAGCAATCAGCCCCAGCATTTT. Protein sequence: CASSLVDRTDSNQPQHF.

This clonotype occurred a few times. V gene TRBV28 combines with J gene TRBJ1-4; D is possibly TRBD1 (6 bases). Germline lookup yields CDR1 MDHEN and CDR2 SYDVKM. The CDR3 length is 13 residues. V lost 5 bases and J 10 bases, leaving 14 bases between the germline ends. The DNA for the CDR3 is TGTGCCAGCAGTGGTACAGGGAGCGGAAAACTGTTTTTT. The encoded protein is CASSGTGSGKLFF.

Comments on this clonotype: A clone one base away is much larger, so this may be a read error. The chain is built from TRBV2 and TRBJ1-5, with a weak D call TRBD1 (5 bases). Germline values: CDR1 SNHLY, CDR2 FYNNEI. The CDR3 length is 14 residues. The CDR3 DNA sequence: TGTGCCAGCAGTTACAGGAGTTTCAATCACCCCCAGCATTTT. Translating gives CASSYRSFNHPQHF.

Concerning this clonotype: A much larger clonotype is one base distant, so this may be a read error. This chain connects TRBV18 to TRBJ2-7; 9 bases match TRBD1. CDR3 size: 15 residues. Per germline, CDR1 KGHSH and CDR2 LQKENI. CDR3 nucleotide sequence: TGTGCCAGATCACTAGGGACAGGGAGCTCCTACGAGCAGTACTTC. Residues: CARSLGTGSSYEQYF.

In this sample, this clonotype turned up many times. The chain couples TRBV20-1 to TRBJ2-2, with D hard to call. The germline CDR1 and CDR2 sequences are DFQATT and SNEGSKA (reference sequence). V lost 6 bases and J lost 0, with 14 bases in between. There are 15 residues in the CDR3. CDR3 DNA: TGCAGTGCACTTACTGGCGGAACGAACACCGGGGAGCTGTTTTTT. This codes for CSALTGGTNTGELFF.

The chain joins TRBV7-2 to TRBJ2-3, with 7 bases that match TRBD2. The J segment lost 7 bases and the V segment lost 4 bases, leaving 2 bases of the junction unmatched. Looked up from germline, CDR1 is SGHTA and CDR2 is FQGNSA. CDR3 length: 12 residues. The CDR3 DNA is TGTGCCAGCAGCTGCGGGGGTAATACGCAGTATTTT. The encoded protein is CASSCGGNTQYF.

This clonotype was detected ten times or more. The chain joins TRBV7-9 to TRBJ1-5; TRBD1 aligns across 9 bases. The V and J ends lost 5 bases and 4 bases, in that order; junction bases with no gene match: 3. Germline V lookup: CDR1 SEHNR, CDR2 FQNEAQ (reference sequence). The CDR3 is 14 amino acids. The CDR3 bases are TGTGCCAGCAGCCTCGACAGGGGGAATCAGCCCCAGCATTTT. As protein: CASSLDRGNQPQHF.

The gene calls are TRBV12-3 or TRBV12-4 and TRBJ1-5, with 7 bases that match TRBD1. The CDR3 consists of 13 residues. V shed 7 bases, J shed 7 bases, and the junction held 7 bases outside the gene matches. The CDR3 here is CASTSTGKQPQHF. CDR3 sequence (DNA): TGTGCCAGCACCTCGACAGGGAAACAGCCCCAGCATTTT.

This clonotype showed up just once. A much larger clone differs from this one at a single base, so this may be a read error. The genes are TRBV7-2 and TRBJ2-7; 11 nucleotides align to TRBD2. The CDR3 loop spans 15 amino acids. Germline V CDR1 and CDR2: SGHTA, FQGNSA. The CDR3 DNA follows: TGTCCCAGCAGCTCCCTAGCGGGGGGACCCTACGAGCAGTACTTC. This translates into CPSSSLAGGPYEQYF.

This clonotype was found many times. CDR3 sequence reads: CASYRQALNTEAFF. The DNA of the CDR3 is TGTGCCAGCTACAGACAGGCCCTGAACACTGAAGCTTTCTTT. The gene calls are TRBV6-1 and TRBJ1-1; a possible D gene is TRBD1 (6 bases). The germline V gene has CDR1 MNHNS and CDR2 SASEGT. The CDR3 runs 14 residues. The ends were cut back, 8 bases at V and 0 bases at J, with 13 bases in the middle.

With respect to this clonotype: A much larger clone differs by one base, so this may be a read error. The chain joins TRBV20-1 to TRBJ1-6; D is uncertain. Germline CDR1 and CDR2: DFQATT and SNEGSKA (reference sequence). The CDR3 length is 16 residues. This chain's CDR3 is CSASPPVSQGNSPPHF. The CDR3 nucleotides read TGCAGTGCTAGCCCCCCTGTGAGTCAAGGGAATTCACCCCCCCACTTT.

The chain has TRBV19 and TRBJ2-5, with D uncertain. The CDR3 spans 13 residues. The V and J ends lost 3 bases and 3 bases respectively, with 8 bases between them. Germline CDR1 and CDR2: LNHDA and SQIVND (reference sequence). CDR3: CASSMVREETQYF. The CDR3 coding sequence is TGTGCCAGTAGTATGGTCAGAGAAGAGACCCAGTACTTC.

About this clonotype: This may be a read error, as it is one base from a much larger clone. The chain carries TRBV29-1 and TRBJ2-2; D unclear. CDR1 is SQVTM and CDR2 is ANQGSEA in the germline V gene. Trimming shortened V by 3 bases and J by 0 bases, and 5 bases separated the two germline ends. The CDR3 sequence is 13 residues long. The DNA of the CDR3 is TGCAGCGTTGAGTGTGCGAACACCGGGGAGCTGTTTTTT. Its protein product is CSVECANTGELFF.

In regard to this clonotype: The junction departs from germline at one end; a sequencing error may be responsible. The chain is built from TRBV2 and TRBJ2-2, with D possibly TRBD2 on 5 matching bases. Germline V gene sequence: CDR1 SNHLY, CDR2 FYNNEI. The CDR3 consists of 15 residues. The CDR3: CASLSFLGGTGELSF. In DNA, the CDR3 is TGTGCCAGTTTATCCTTTCTGGGTGGCACCGGGGAGCTGTCTTTT.

The rearrangement links TRBV7-2 to TRBJ2-3; D gene unclear. V was trimmed by 5 bases and J by 2 bases, leaving 11 bases between them. The germline V gene has CDR1 SGHTA and CDR2 FQGNSA. The CDR3 contains 14 residues. The CDR3 nucleotides are TGTGCCAGCAGCCCGAGCAGGACCACAGATACGCAGTATTTT. It encodes CASSPSRTTDTQYF.

Turning to this clonotype: A much bigger clone sits one base away, suggesting this may be a read error. The V gene is TRBV7-9, the J gene TRBJ1-2; D is possibly TRBD1 (6 bases). Germline V CDR1 and CDR2: SEHNR, FQNEAQ (reference sequence). CDR3 length: 12 amino acids. The chain's CDR3 is CASRQGVYGYIF. CDR3 nucleotide sequence: TGTGCCAGCAGACAGGGAGTCTATGGCTACATCTTC.

With regard to this clonotype: The germline gene is not matched at one end of the junction; a read error may be the cause. V and J are TRBV10-2 and TRBJ2-5; tentatively, D is TRBD1 or TRBD2 (5 bases each). There are 15 residues in the CDR3. CDR1 WSHSY and CDR2 SAAADI come from the germline V gene. The CDR3 nucleotides read TGTGCCACCAGTGCCCCCGGGCAGGGAGAAGAGACCCAGTACTTC. It translates to CATSAPGQGEETQYF.

This clonotype was found many times. The chain joins TRBV7-9 to TRBJ2-1; the D gene is possibly TRBD1 (6 bases). This CDR3 is 17 amino acids long. Germline V CDR1 and CDR2: SEHNR, FQNEAQ (reference sequence). V was clipped by 4 bases and J by 7 bases, with 23 bases between them. CDR3 in amino acids: CASSCDDSGQVCNEQFF. Written as DNA, the CDR3 is TGTGCCAGCAGCTGTGACGATTCGGGACAAGTCTGTAATGAGCAGTTCTTC. Full variable domain (missing parts from reference TRBV7-9 and TRBJ2-1): DTGVSQNPRHKITKRGQNVTFRCDPISEHNRLYWYRQTLGQGPEFLTYFQNEAQLEKSRLLSDRFSAERPKGSFSTLEIQRTEQGDSAMYLCASSCDDSGQVCNEQFFGPGTRLTVL.

There are many counts of this clonotype. V is TRBV20-1 and J is TRBJ2-3; D remains unclear. Germline CDR1 is DFQATT and CDR2 is SNEGSKA (reference sequence). There are 12 residues in the CDR3. Deletions cut 4 bases from V and 1 base from J, with 6 bases between. CDR3 coding DNA: TGCAGTGCTAAACGCGGCACAGATACGCAGTATTTT. It yields the protein CSAKRGTDTQYF.

This clonotype came up many times. The chain combines TRBV6-1 with TRBJ1-1; D not resolved. This CDR3 region has 13 residues. Trimming stripped 6 bases from V and 5 bases from J, with 13 bases between. Germline assignment: CDR1 MNHNS and CDR2 SASEGT. The CDR3 region is CASSGRPGTEAFF. The CDR3 DNA follows: TGTGCCAGCAGCGGAAGGCCGGGGACTGAAGCTTTCTTT.

Concerning this clonotype: This could be a read error, since a much larger clone is one nucleotide away. V and J are TRBV7-2 and TRBJ1-2, with D possibly TRBD1 on 5 matching bases. Germline V gene sequence: CDR1 SGHTA, CDR2 FQGNSA. Trimming pared 4 bases from V and 6 bases from J, leaving 15 bases between. The CDR3 is 14 residues long. The CDR3 is CASSSRQRLDGYTF. The CDR3 DNA follows: TGTGCCAGCAGCTCTCGACAGAGGCTCGATGGCTACACCTTC.